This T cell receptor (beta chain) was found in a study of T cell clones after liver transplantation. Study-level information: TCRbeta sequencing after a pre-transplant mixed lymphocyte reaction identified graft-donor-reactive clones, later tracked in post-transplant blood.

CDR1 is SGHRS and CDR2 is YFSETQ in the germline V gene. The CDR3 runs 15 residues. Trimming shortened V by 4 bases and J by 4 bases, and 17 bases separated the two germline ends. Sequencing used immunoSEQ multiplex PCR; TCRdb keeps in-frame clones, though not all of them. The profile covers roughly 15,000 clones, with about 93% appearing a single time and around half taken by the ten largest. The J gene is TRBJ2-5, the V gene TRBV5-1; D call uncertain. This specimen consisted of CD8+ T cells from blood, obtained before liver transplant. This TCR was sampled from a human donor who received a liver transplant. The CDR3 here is CASSRPGNVGETQYF. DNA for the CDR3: TGCGCCAGCAGCCGTCCAGGAAACGTCGGAGAGACCCAGTACTTC. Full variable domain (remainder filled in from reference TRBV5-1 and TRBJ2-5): KAGVTQTPRYLIKTRGQQVTLSCSPISGHRSVSWYQQTPGQGLQFLFEYFSETQRNKGNFPGRFSGRQFSNSRSEMNVSTLELGDSALYLCASSRPGNVGETQYFGPGTRLLVL.